What follows are 16 T cell receptor beta chains derived from one specimen sequenced in a study of cytomegalovirus exposure and HLA in healthy donors. The PCR employed 60 Vbeta primers together with 13 Jbeta primers. Repertoires were generated with immunoSEQ multiplex PCR, while TCRdb's copy carries only in-frame clones and drops some. The data hold around 140,000 clones, with 60% to 80% observed a single time. The sequenced material came from PBMCs. These receptors all come from a man aged 50 to 60 in good health and CMV-seropositive.

The J gene is TRBJ2-5, the V gene TRBV10-3, with 9 bases that match TRBD1. The V segment lost 3 bases and the J segment 11 bases; nucleotides outside the gene matches: 10. This CDR3 is 14 amino acids long. Germline values: CDR1 ENHRY, CDR2 SYGVKD. CDR3 sequence reads: CAISDGTGFYAQYF. The DNA of the CDR3 is TGTGCCATCAGTGACGGGACAGGGTTTTACGCGCAGTACTTC.

Concerning this clone itself: The CDR3 end shows no conserved phenylalanine or tryptophan, and so a read error is likely. This rearrangement joins TRBV10-2 to TRBJ1-5; possible D gene TRBD1, 5 bases. The CDR3 totals 16 residues. CDR1 is WSHSY and CDR2 is SAAADI in the germline V gene. Trimming stripped 0 bases from V and 6 bases from J, with 15 bases between. Here the CDR3 reads CASSESTLAGTQPQHL. CDR3 DNA: TGCGCCAGCAGTGAGTCGACTCTGGCGGGGACTCAGCCCCAGCATCTT.

This clone has a handful of counts. CDR3 coding DNA: TGTGCCAGCAGCGTAGAGGCAGGGGGAAGTTCCACTGAAGCTTTCTTT. The encoded protein is CASSVEAGGSSTEAFF. This rearrangement joins TRBV9 to TRBJ1-1; TRBD1 agrees at 7 bases. The junction had 9 bases not matched to a gene; V was cut back by 0 bases and J by 4 bases. The CDR3 contains 16 residues. Germline V lookup: CDR1 SGDLS, CDR2 YYNGEE. The complete variable domain, with remaining parts taken from reference TRBV9 and TRBJ1-1, reads DSGVTQTPKHLITATGQRVTLRCSPRSGDLSVYWYQQSLDQGLQFLIQYYNGEERAKGNILERFSAQQFPDLHSELNLSSLELGDSALYFCASSVEAGGSSTEAFFGQGTRLTVV.

This clone was seen a single time. The chain has TRBV7-2 and TRBJ2-3; maybe TRBD2 (6 bases). V lost 5 bases, J lost 0 bases, and 9 bases lay in between. The CDR3 is made up of 14 amino acids. CDR1 is SGHTA and CDR2 is FQGNSA in the germline V gene. The CDR3 reads CASSRGISTDTQYF. The CDR3, as DNA: TGTGCCAGCAGCCGCGGGATCAGCACAGATACGCAGTATTTT.

The V and J genes are TRBV2 and TRBJ2-5, with 9 bases matching TRBD1. The germline CDR1 and CDR2 sequences are SNHLY and FYNNEI. The CDR3 is 13 residues long. The junction had 7 bases not matched to a gene; V was cut back by 9 bases and J by 5 bases. The CDR3 protein is CASNRGQGETQYF. For the CDR3, the DNA is TGTGCCAGTAATAGAGGACAGGGGGAGACCCAGTACTTC. Full variable domain (outside the CDR3, taken from reference TRBV2 and TRBJ2-5): EPEVTQTPSHQVTQMGQEVILRCVPISNHLYFYWYRQILGQKVEFLVSFYNNEISEKSEIFDDQFSVERPDGSNFTLKIRSTKLEDSAMYFCASNRGQGETQYFGPGTRLLVL.

V and J are TRBV5-1 and TRBJ2-3, with 9 bases matching TRBD2. The CDR3 totals 15 residues. Per germline, CDR1 SGHRS and CDR2 YFSETQ. V gave up 1 base and J gave up 4 bases; unmatched junction bases: 4. CDR3 loop: CASSLRAGGPDTQYF. CDR3 nucleotide sequence: TGCGCCAGCAGCTTGAGAGCGGGGGGCCCAGATACGCAGTATTTT.

The chain combines TRBV5-1 with TRBJ2-1; TRBD1 might be the D (5 bases). CDR1 and CDR2 (germline): SGHRS, YFSETQ. This CDR3 contains 15 residues. V was shortened by 4 bases and J by 2 bases, with 13 bases between the two germline ends. The CDR3 nucleotides are TGCGCCAGCAGCCACGACAGCAGCCCCTACAATGAGCAGTTCTTC. It translates to CASSHDSSPYNEQFF.

This clone came up a few times. The V gene is TRBV19, the J gene TRBJ2-1; 10 bases fit TRBD2. The CDR3 is 19 amino acids. The V and J ends lost 5 bases and 1 base, in that order; junction bases with no gene match: 14. The germline V gene has CDR1 LNHDA and CDR2 SQIVND (reference sequence). CDR3 nucleotide sequence: TGTGCCAGTAGTCCTCAAGGGTTGGCTAGCGGGAGTTCCTACAATGAGCAGTTCTTC. It specifies CASSPQGLASGSSYNEQFF. Complete variable domain (other parts from reference TRBV19 and TRBJ2-1): DGGITQSPKYLFRKEGQNVTLSCEQNLNHDAMYWYRQDPGQGLRLIYYSQIVNDFQKGDIAEGYSVSREKKESFPLTVTSAQKNPTAFYLCASSPQGLASGSSYNEQFFGPGTRLTVL.

The rearrangement uses TRBV14 and TRBJ2-1; 9 positions match TRBD2. The germline V gene encodes CDR1 SGHDN and CDR2 FVKESK. V dropped 2 bases and J dropped 4; count of bases not matched to a gene: 12. The CDR3 extends over 18 amino acids. The CDR3 DNA follows: TGTGCCAGCAGCCAAATATATAGCGGGAGAAAACCATACAATGAGCAGTTCTTC. It is translated as CASSQIYSGRKPYNEQFF.

In its sample, this clone was seen a few times. The chain employs TRBV5-1 and TRBJ2-7; 8 positions match TRBD1. Trimming at V came to 4 bases and at J to 2 bases, leaving 2 bases not matched to a gene. The CDR3 runs 13 residues. Germline V gene data show CDR1 as SGHRS and CDR2 as YFSETQ. The CDR3: CASSKQGAYEQYF. In nucleotides, the CDR3 is TGCGCCAGCAGCAAACAGGGGGCCTACGAGCAGTACTTC. Based on the CDR3 plus reference TRBV5-1 and TRBJ2-7, the full variable domain is KAGVTQTPRYLIKTRGQQVTLSCSPISGHRSVSWYQQTPGQGLQFLFEYFSETQRNKGNFPGRFSGRQFSNSRSEMNVSTLELGDSALYLCASSKQGAYEQYFGPGTRLTVT.

The chain combines TRBV29-1 with TRBJ2-7; the D is unclear. Between the trimmed V and J ends, which lost 4 bases and 5 bases, there was a span of 15 bases. This CDR3 is 13 amino acids long. Germline V CDR1 and CDR2: SQVTM, ANQGSEA. CDR3 region: CSVGVAPRNEQYF. The CDR3 DNA sequence: TGCAGCGTTGGAGTAGCCCCTCGGAACGAGCAGTACTTC.

With respect to this clone: Other DNA sequences in the same sample also yield this CDR3. The gene calls are TRBV4-3 and TRBJ2-5; 11 bases line up with TRBD2. Losses at the gene ends were 1 base for V and 5 bases for J; bases not matched to a gene: 6. This CDR3 contains 16 residues. The germline gives CDR1 LGHNA, CDR2 YSLEER. DNA for the CDR3: TGCGCCAGCAGCCAAGGGTTAGCGGGAGGGCAGGAGACCCAGTACTTC. Translated: CASSQGLAGGQETQYF.

The V gene is TRBV29-1, the J gene TRBJ1-4; no clear D. The CDR3 is made up of 14 amino acids. Looked up from germline, CDR1 is SQVTM and CDR2 is ANQGSEA. Trimming pared 6 bases from V and 5 bases from J, leaving 16 bases between. CDR3 bases: TGCAGCGTCATTCTTTTGGGCCTAAATGAAAAACTGTTTTTT. Translated: CSVILLGLNEKLFF.

The chain recombines TRBV13 with TRBJ1-6, with 9 bases matching TRBD1. Germline assignment: CDR1 PRHDT and CDR2 FYEKMQ (reference sequence). The CDR3 covers 15 residues. V trimming: 2 bases; J trimming: 9 bases; junction bases outside the gene matches: 5. The CDR3 here is CASSLWGQGGSPLHF. The CDR3 DNA reads TGTGCCAGCAGCTTATGGGGACAGGGAGGTTCACCCCTCCACTTT.

This clone was seen ten or more times. This rearrangement joins TRBV10-3 to TRBJ1-5, with TRBD1 matching 9 bases. After removal of 3 bases from V and 5 bases from J, the junction contained 5 bases not matched to a gene. The length of the CDR3 is 15 residues. Germline lookup yields CDR1 ENHRY and CDR2 SYGVKD. CDR3 residues: CAISERTGVDQPQHF. CDR3 DNA sequence: TGTGCCATCAGTGAAAGGACAGGGGTGGATCAGCCCCAGCATTTT.

This chain joins TRBV6-5 and TRBJ1-2; D remains unclear. This CDR3 contains 14 residues. The germline V and J ends were trimmed by 5 bases and 4 bases, with 14 bases remaining between them. Per germline, CDR1 MNHEY and CDR2 SVGAGI. CDR3 in DNA: TGTGCCAGCAGTACCGGCCGGGAACGCTATGGCTACACCTTC. It specifies CASSTGRERYGYTF.